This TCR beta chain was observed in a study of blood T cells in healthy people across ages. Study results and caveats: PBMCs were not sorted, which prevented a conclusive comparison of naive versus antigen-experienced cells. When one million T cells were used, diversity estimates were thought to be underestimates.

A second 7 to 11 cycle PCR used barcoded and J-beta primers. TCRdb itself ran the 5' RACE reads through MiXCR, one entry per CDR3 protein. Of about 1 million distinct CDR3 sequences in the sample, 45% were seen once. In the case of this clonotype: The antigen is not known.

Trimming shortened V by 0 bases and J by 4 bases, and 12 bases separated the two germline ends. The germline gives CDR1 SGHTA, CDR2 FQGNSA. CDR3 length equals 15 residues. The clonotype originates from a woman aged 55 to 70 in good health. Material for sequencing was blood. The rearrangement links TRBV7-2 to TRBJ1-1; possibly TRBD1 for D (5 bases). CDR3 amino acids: CASSLAVGLSTEAFF. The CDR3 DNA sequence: TGTGCCAGCAGCTTAGCGGTGGGGCTGAGCACTGAAGCTTTCTTT.